This T cell receptor beta chain was recovered during a study of CD8 T cells in ankylosing spondylitis. TCRdb analysed the 5' RACE reads with MiXCR anew, one entry per CDR3 protein. The data show 200,000 or so distinct CDR3 sequences, with roughly 20% seen just once and 4.3% held by the top ten. In regard to this clonotype: The antigen is not known.

Germline V gene lookup returns CDR1 MDHEN and CDR2 SYDVKM. This CDR3 is built from 14 residues. Deletions cut 7 bases from V and 2 bases from J, with 14 bases between. General study results and limits: Within ankylosing spondylitis blood, a TCR beta motif made up of fewer than ten highly homologous variants appeared to be characteristic.

The chain joins TRBV28 to TRBJ2-5; perhaps TRBD1 as D (6 bases). The sample comprised blood, either unsorted or a sorted T cell fraction (not recorded which). The TCR comes from a male donor aged 10-29 years with ankylosing spondylitis or in good health (not recorded which). Here the CDR3 DNA reads TGTGCCAGCACCGAACTCGGACAGCAAGAGACCCAGTACTTC. It encodes CASTELGQQETQYF. Together with reference TRBV28 and TRBJ2-5, the CDR3 gives the full variable domain: DVKVTQSSRYLVKRTGEKVFLECVQDMDHENMFWYRQDPGLGLRLIYFSYDVKMKEKGDIPEGYSVSREKKERFSLILESASTNQTSMYLCASTELGQQETQYFGPGTRLLVL.